The 12 T cell receptor beta chains below all came from one sample that was sequenced in a study of cytomegalovirus exposure and HLA in healthy donors. The table came from immunoSEQ multiplex PCR; TCRdb's copy has only in-frame clones and leaves some out. This sample has fewer than 250,000 clones, with around 80% found just once. Material for sequencing was PBMCs. Receptors were obtained from a woman younger than 45 in good health and CMV-seropositive.

This clone was counted once. The chain recombines TRBV5-4 with TRBJ1-2, with a tentative D call TRBD1 (5 bases). The CDR3 is 15 amino acids. V was shortened by 3 bases and J by 0 bases, with 12 bases between the two germline ends. Germline assignment: CDR1 SGHNT and CDR2 YYREEE (reference sequence). CDR3: CASSSGGAANYGYTF. CDR3 sequence (DNA): TGTGCCAGCAGCTCCGGTGGGGCCGCTAACTATGGCTACACCTTC.

The genes are TRBV2 and TRBJ2-7; 8 positions match TRBD2. V lost 6 bases and J lost 2; bases outside the gene matches: 9. The CDR3 loop spans 15 amino acids. CDR1 and CDR2 (germline): SNHLY, FYNNEI. As DNA, the CDR3 is TGTGCCAGCAGCTTCATAACTAGCGGCGCCTACGAGCAGTACTTC. This translates into CASSFITSGAYEQYF.

CDR3 in amino acids: CASSNSGRSNEQYF. The CDR3 nucleotides read TGTGCCAGCAGCAATAGCGGGAGGAGCAACGAGCAGTACTTC. V gene TRBV9 combines with J gene TRBJ2-7, with 10 bases that match TRBD2. The CDR3 has 14 residues. Germline V gene sequence: CDR1 SGDLS, CDR2 YYNGEE. Germline trimming cut 4 bases from V and 5 bases from J; bases unmatched to any gene: 6.

The rearrangement joins TRBV11-2 to TRBJ2-7; 9 positions match TRBD2. Germline CDR1 reads SGHAT; CDR2 reads FQNNGV. V lost 5 bases to trimming and J lost 5 bases; unmatched junction nucleotides: 19. The CDR3 runs 18 residues. This CDR3 reads CASSPFGGSGRLLNEQYF. The CDR3 nucleotides read TGTGCCAGCAGCCCATTTGGGGGGAGCGGGAGGTTGTTGAACGAGCAGTACTTC.

The chain combines TRBV6-1 with TRBJ1-2; D is unresolved. Germline V lookup: CDR1 MNHNS, CDR2 SASEGT. Trimming left V 2 bases short and J 6 bases short, with 4 bases between. This CDR3 contains 11 residues. This chain's CDR3 is CASSENDGYTF. CDR3 nucleotides: TGTGCCAGCAGTGAAAATGATGGCTACACCTTC.

V gene TRBV15 combines with J gene TRBJ2-1, with 9 bases lining up with TRBD2. The CDR3 extends over 19 amino acids. Unmatched junction bases numbered 14, after V lost 3 bases and J lost 2 bases. Germline CDR1 and CDR2: LNHNV and YYDKDF (reference sequence). The CDR3 bases are TGTGCCACCAGCAGGGACCAACCCCCGACTAGCGGCACCTACAATGAGCAGTTCTTC. Its translation: CATSRDQPPTSGTYNEQFF.

The sample holds a few counts of this clone. The chain combines TRBV27 with TRBJ1-1; D gene ambiguous. Germline V gene lookup returns CDR1 MNHEY and CDR2 SMNVEV (reference sequence). Trimming removed 5 bases from V and 3 bases from J, with 10 bases in between. The CDR3 contains 13 residues. CDR3 nucleotide sequence: TGTGCCAGCAGTCAGAACAGTTACACTGAAGCTTTCTTT. This encodes CASSQNSYTEAFF.

The chain recombines TRBV30 with TRBJ1-2; D gene uncertain. The germline CDR1 and CDR2 sequences are GTSNPN and SVGIG (reference sequence). The CDR3 has 12 amino acids. With 8 bases removed from V and 4 bases from J, the gap between germline ends came to 14 bases. CDR3 DNA: TGTGCCCTGGGTGGCGGGAGCTATGGCTACACCTTC. It codes for CALGGGSYGYTF.

V is TRBV2 and J is TRBJ1-4; D is perhaps TRBD1 (5 bases). V was trimmed by 2 bases and J by 10 bases, leaving 14 bases between them. Germline CDR1 SNHLY, CDR2 FYNNEI. The CDR3 extends over 14 amino acids. This CDR3 is CASSEQGMGVKLFF. CDR3 coding DNA: TGTGCCAGCAGTGAACAGGGAATGGGGGTAAAACTGTTTTTT.

V usage is TRBV13 and J usage is TRBJ1-4; a possible D gene is TRBD1 (6 bases). The CDR3 loop spans 15 amino acids. The germline V gene encodes CDR1 PRHDT and CDR2 FYEKMQ (reference sequence). Trimming took off 4 bases at V and 5 bases at J, with 14 bases between the two ends. The CDR3 sequence: CASSYRTAGNEKLFF. As DNA, the CDR3 is TGTGCCAGCAGCTACCGGACAGCAGGGAATGAAAAACTGTTTTTT.

This chain connects TRBV9 to TRBJ2-5; D remains ambiguous. CDR3 length: 15 residues. Germline CDR1 SGDLS, CDR2 YYNGEE. V was shortened by 0 bases and J by 5 bases, with 14 bases between the two germline ends. DNA for the CDR3: TGTGCCAGCAGCGTAGATGACACGGCGTGGGAGACCCAGTACTTC. This encodes CASSVDDTAWETQYF.

The CDR3 DNA reads as TGTGCCAGCAGCGTAGAAGGGGATGGAAACACCATATATTTT. It specifies CASSVEGDGNTIYF. This rearrangement joins TRBV9 to TRBJ1-3, with D maybe TRBD1 (5 bases). Germline loops: CDR1 SGDLS, CDR2 YYNGEE. This CDR3 region has 14 residues. Trimming took 0 bases from V and 3 from J, leaving 7 bases between them.